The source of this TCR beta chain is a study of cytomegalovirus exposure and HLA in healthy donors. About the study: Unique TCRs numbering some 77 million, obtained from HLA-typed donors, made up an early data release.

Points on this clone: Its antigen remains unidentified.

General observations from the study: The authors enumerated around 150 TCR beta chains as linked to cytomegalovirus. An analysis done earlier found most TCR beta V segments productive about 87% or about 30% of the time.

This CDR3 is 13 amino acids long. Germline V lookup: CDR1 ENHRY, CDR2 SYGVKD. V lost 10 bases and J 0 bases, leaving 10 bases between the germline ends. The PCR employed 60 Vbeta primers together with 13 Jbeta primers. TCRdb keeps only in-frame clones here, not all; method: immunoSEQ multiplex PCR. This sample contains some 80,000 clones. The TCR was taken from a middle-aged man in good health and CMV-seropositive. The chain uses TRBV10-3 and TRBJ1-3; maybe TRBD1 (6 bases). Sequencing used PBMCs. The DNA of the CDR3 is TGTGCCACCCAGGGGAGCTCTGGAAACACCATATATTTT. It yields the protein CATQGSSGNTIYF.